Listed below are T cell receptor beta chains from one sample, sequenced in a study of identical twins. TCRdb re-analysed the 5' RACE reads in MiXCR, keeping a single row per CDR3 protein. The data show a few hundred thousand distinct CDR3 sequences, about 24% seen once. Another study also made use of these data, one on T cells expressing NK-cell markers.

Sequencing was performed on CD4+ T cells sorted from blood. The receptors shown here come from a woman aged 18-35 years in good health. The CDR3 runs from the conserved cysteine through the conserved F or W. Each record gives: V gene, J gene, CDR3 protein.

v_gene: TRBV9; j_gene: TRBJ1-4; CDR3aa: CASSTVPGQYNEKLFF
v_gene: TRBV5-1; j_gene: TRBJ1-2; CDR3aa: CASSLGTGSSHGYTF
v_gene: TRBV12-3/TRBV12-4; j_gene: TRBJ1-2; CDR3aa: CASSLQGANYGYTF
v_gene: TRBV3-1; j_gene: TRBJ1-3; CDR3aa: CASSQDQGWGTIYF
v_gene: TRBV10-3; j_gene: TRBJ1-1; CDR3aa: CAISDGNTEAFF
v_gene: TRBV15; j_gene: TRBJ2-6; CDR3aa: CATSMGSTALGANVLTF
v_gene: TRBV4-3; j_gene: TRBJ2-5; CDR3aa: CASSLAGVEAETQYF
v_gene: TRBV24-1; j_gene: TRBJ2-1; CDR3aa: CATSDRASSYNEQFF
v_gene: TRBV20-1; j_gene: TRBJ2-1; CDR3aa: CSARSAWSSYNEQFF
v_gene: TRBV12-3/TRBV12-4; j_gene: TRBJ2-7; CDR3aa: CASTRDGYEQYF
v_gene: TRBV20-1; j_gene: TRBJ1-1; CDR3aa: CSAPTGGGSNTEAFF
v_gene: TRBV11-2; j_gene: TRBJ2-4; CDR3aa: CASSLDLRVPKNIQYF
v_gene: TRBV7-9; j_gene: TRBJ2-3; CDR3aa: CASVHESTSTDTQYF
v_gene: TRBV12-3/TRBV12-4; j_gene: TRBJ1-1; CDR3aa: CASRLRGGENAFF
v_gene: TRBV5-1; j_gene: TRBJ2-5; CDR3aa: CASSLFRGLQETQYF
v_gene: TRBV24-1; j_gene: TRBJ2-1; CDR3aa: CATSGLAGGNEQFF
v_gene: TRBV10-2; j_gene: TRBJ1-1; CDR3aa: CASNRGPSAKFTEAFF
v_gene: TRBV6-2/TRBV6-3; j_gene: TRBJ2-1; CDR3aa: CASSFQPWTGQQFF
v_gene: TRBV24-1; j_gene: TRBJ2-2; CDR3aa: CATSPALPGNTGELFF
v_gene: TRBV6-6; j_gene: TRBJ1-2; CDR3aa: CASRQGSHGYTF
v_gene: TRBV9; j_gene: TRBJ1-4; CDR3aa: CASSPHKGANMEKLFF
v_gene: TRBV7-9; j_gene: TRBJ2-3; CDR3aa: CASSHRRDTDTQYF
v_gene: TRBV6-5; j_gene: TRBJ1-1; CDR3aa: CASRGVTEAFF
v_gene: TRBV11-2; j_gene: TRBJ1-3; CDR3aa: CASSLEALRNTIYF
v_gene: TRBV20-1; j_gene: TRBJ1-2; CDR3aa: CSALTASGYGYTF
v_gene: TRBV3-1; j_gene: TRBJ2-5; CDR3aa: CASSQDRGPQETQYF
v_gene: TRBV12-3/TRBV12-4; j_gene: TRBJ1-2; CDR3aa: CASSFRLRVGYTF
v_gene: TRBV20-1; j_gene: TRBJ1-2; CDR3aa: CSAREHTF
v_gene: TRBV12-3/TRBV12-4; j_gene: TRBJ1-2; CDR3aa: CASRRLTGLGGYTF
v_gene: TRBV7-9; j_gene: TRBJ2-7; CDR3aa: CASSADRDYEQYF
v_gene: TRBV12-3/TRBV12-4; j_gene: TRBJ2-3; CDR3aa: CASSSRVTDTQYF
v_gene: TRBV6-1; j_gene: TRBJ2-6; CDR3aa: CASRRQSSGANVLTF
v_gene: TRBV12-3/TRBV12-4; j_gene: TRBJ2-1; CDR3aa: CASSSSGRARSYNEQFF
v_gene: TRBV29-1; j_gene: TRBJ1-2; CDR3aa: CSVGGAAVYGYTF
v_gene: TRBV6-1; j_gene: TRBJ2-7; CDR3aa: CAVARDSSYEQYF
v_gene: TRBV12-3/TRBV12-4; j_gene: TRBJ2-1; CDR3aa: CASSPSDNEQFF
v_gene: TRBV5-1; j_gene: TRBJ2-1; CDR3aa: CASSDNSGGPYNEQFF
v_gene: TRBV5-1; j_gene: TRBJ1-2; CDR3aa: CASSLEPQYGYTF
v_gene: TRBV6-5; j_gene: TRBJ2-7; CDR3aa: CASSYRSGRRPYEQYF
v_gene: TRBV29-1; j_gene: TRBJ2-5; CDR3aa: CSVTSGEETQYF
v_gene: TRBV10-3; j_gene: TRBJ2-7; CDR3aa: CAISLAASYEQYF
v_gene: TRBV5-4; j_gene: TRBJ2-1; CDR3aa: CASSQTSGGRNEQFF
v_gene: TRBV6-5; j_gene: TRBJ1-1; CDR3aa: CASSRAGTEAFF
v_gene: TRBV12-3/TRBV12-4; j_gene: TRBJ2-2; CDR3aa: CASSLNARNTGELFF
v_gene: TRBV5-1; j_gene: TRBJ1-2; CDR3aa: CASSLGRTNNYGYTF
v_gene: TRBV28; j_gene: TRBJ1-2; CDR3aa: CASRIGTAYGYTF
v_gene: TRBV7-2; j_gene: TRBJ2-2; CDR3aa: CASSLAGLGTGELFF
v_gene: TRBV9; j_gene: TRBJ2-5; CDR3aa: CASSVVPSGGQETQYF
v_gene: TRBV5-1; j_gene: TRBJ2-3; CDR3aa: CASSLVGTGTSSPDTQYF
v_gene: TRBV10-2; j_gene: TRBJ2-7; CDR3aa: CASRRTSGKGREQYF
v_gene: TRBV28; j_gene: TRBJ2-3; CDR3aa: CASSTPFALADTDTQYF
v_gene: TRBV18; j_gene: TRBJ2-2; CDR3aa: CASSTSGRPGELFF
v_gene: TRBV12-3/TRBV12-4; j_gene: TRBJ1-4; CDR3aa: CASTPGPNEKLFF
v_gene: TRBV5-1; j_gene: TRBJ2-2; CDR3aa: CASSLVTSGSISGELFF
v_gene: TRBV7-2; j_gene: TRBJ1-6; CDR3aa: CASSYLGQNSPLHF
v_gene: TRBV6-4; j_gene: TRBJ2-7; CDR3aa: CASIQLRAGGYEQYF
v_gene: TRBV12-3/TRBV12-4; j_gene: TRBJ1-6; CDR3aa: CASSLRLDNSPLHF
v_gene: TRBV3-1; j_gene: TRBJ1-2; CDR3aa: CASSQYGGARGYTF
v_gene: TRBV20-1; j_gene: TRBJ1-1; CDR3aa: CSASRGTVNTEAFF
v_gene: TRBV27; j_gene: TRBJ2-7; CDR3aa: CASSPLGSGPAYEQYF